Sequencing of this T cell receptor beta chain was carried out in a study of identical twins. The study, taken as a whole, reports: Invariant populations such as MAIT and iNKT cells could partly muddle zero-insertion analyses. These conclusions were based on statistical analysis (cross-sectional, not following the same donors). The degree of excess twin sharing was weaker in beta out-of-frame sequences.

Trimming took 3 bases from V and 6 from J; bases not matched to a gene: 8. The V gene's germline CDR1 is SGHRS and CDR2 YFSETQ. The CDR3 has 15 residues. The sample holds a few counts of this clonotype. Its target is unknown. TCRdb re-called the 5' RACE reads with MiXCR, one entry per CDR3 protein. The data contain approximately 620,000 distinct CDR3 sequences, over 8.5% of them singletons. These data also featured in a second study, about yellow fever vaccine responses in identical twins. That work adds: Twins' vaccine T cell responses were reported to seem partly convergent and partly personalized.

Input material: PBMCs. The sequence was obtained from a woman between 18 and 30 years old in good health. This chain uses TRBV5-1 with TRBJ2-3, with 9 nucleotides matching TRBD2. The CDR3 loop is CASSSLAGKGDTQYF. CDR3 bases: TGCGCCAGCAGCTCTCTAGCGGGGAAAGGGGATACGCAGTATTTT.